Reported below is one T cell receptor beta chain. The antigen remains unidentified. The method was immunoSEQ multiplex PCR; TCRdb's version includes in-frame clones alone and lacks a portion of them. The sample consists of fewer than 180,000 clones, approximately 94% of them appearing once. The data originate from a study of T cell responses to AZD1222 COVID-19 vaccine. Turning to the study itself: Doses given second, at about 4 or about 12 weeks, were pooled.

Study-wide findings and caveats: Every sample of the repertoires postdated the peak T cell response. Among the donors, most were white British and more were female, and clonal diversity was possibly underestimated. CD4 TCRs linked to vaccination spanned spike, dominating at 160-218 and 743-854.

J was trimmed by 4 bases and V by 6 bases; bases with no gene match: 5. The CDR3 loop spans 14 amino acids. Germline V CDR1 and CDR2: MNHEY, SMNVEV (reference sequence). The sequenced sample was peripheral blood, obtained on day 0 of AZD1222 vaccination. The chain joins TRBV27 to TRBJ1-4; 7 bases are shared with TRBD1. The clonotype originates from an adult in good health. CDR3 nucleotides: TGTGCCAGCAGCCAAGACAGGGTTAATGAAAAACTGTTTTTT. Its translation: CASSQDRVNEKLFF.